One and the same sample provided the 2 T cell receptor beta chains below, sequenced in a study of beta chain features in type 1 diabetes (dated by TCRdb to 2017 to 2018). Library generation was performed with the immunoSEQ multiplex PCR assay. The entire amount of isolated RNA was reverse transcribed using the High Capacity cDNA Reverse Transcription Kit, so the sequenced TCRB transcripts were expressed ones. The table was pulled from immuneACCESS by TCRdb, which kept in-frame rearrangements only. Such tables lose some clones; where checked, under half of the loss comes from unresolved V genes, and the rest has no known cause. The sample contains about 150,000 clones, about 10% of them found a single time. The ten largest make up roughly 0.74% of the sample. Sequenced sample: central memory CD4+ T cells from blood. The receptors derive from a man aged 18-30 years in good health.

The CDR3 region has the DNA TGTGCCAGCCGGGGAAGGATGGGCGGCTACACCTTC. It codes for CASRGRMGGYTF. The chain has TRBV21-1 and TRBJ1-2. TRBV21-1 is a known pseudogene. The CDR3 length is 12 residues.

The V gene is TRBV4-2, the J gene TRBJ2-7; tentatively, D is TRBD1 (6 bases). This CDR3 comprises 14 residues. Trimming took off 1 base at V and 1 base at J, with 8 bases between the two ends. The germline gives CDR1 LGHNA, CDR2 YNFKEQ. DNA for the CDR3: TGTGCCAGCAGCCAAGGGACAGCATCCTACGAGCAGTACTTC. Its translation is CASSQGTASYEQYF.